The rows below give T cell receptor beta chains drawn from one sample of a study of T cells after yellow fever vaccination. TCRdb called the 5' RACE reads again in MiXCR, with one record for every CDR3 protein. The data hold 300,000 to 400,000 distinct CDR3 sequences, with 6.2% observed a single time. The sample was PBMCs, taken 5 days after the yellow fever booster vaccination. The receptors were sampled from a man aged 25-45 years who received the YFV17D yellow fever vaccine. Both conserved end residues are part of each CDR3. Each record gives: clone size, V gene, D gene, J gene, CDR3 length, CDR3 DNA, CDR3 protein. The D gene is left open where the match is weak. Clone size is stated in some rows and not others, as once, few, many or a class when expanded.

NA	TRBV20-1	TRBD1	TRBJ2-3	16	TGCAGTGCTAGAGTAATCGGACAGGGCGAGCAAAATACGCAGTATTTT	CSARVIGQGEQNTQYF
many	TRBV18	NA	TRBJ2-6	15	TGTGCCAGCTCACCAGATGGGGCTGGGGCCAACGTCCTGACTTTC	CASSPDGAGANVLTF
few	TRBV20-1	TRBD1	TRBJ1-2	15	TGCAGTGCTAGATCTACGGGACAGGGGAACTATGGCTACACCTTC	CSARSTGQGNYGYTF
NA	TRBV12-3/TRBV12-4	TRBD1	TRBJ2-7	14	TGTGCCAGCAGTGGGGACAGGGAGAGGAACGAGCAGTACTTC	CASSGDRERNEQYF
NA	TRBV6-5	NA	TRBJ1-1	14	TGTGCCAGCAGTTACTCCTACAGACAGGCCTTGGCTTTCTTT	CASSYSYRQALAFF
NA	TRBV6-5	NA	TRBJ1-2	14	TGTGCCAGCAGTTACGGGGCAACCAACTATGGCTACACCTTC	CASSYGATNYGYTF
few	TRBV6-1	NA	TRBJ2-7	15	TGTGCCAGCAGACTCCAACAGGGAATGTCATCCGAGCAGTACTTC	CASRLQQGMSSEQYF
NA	TRBV4-3	NA	TRBJ2-7	17	TGCGCCAGCAGCCAAGATTTTGGGCCGGGAAGCTCCTACGAGCAGTACTTC	CASSQDFGPGSSYEQYF
NA	TRBV20-1	NA	TRBJ2-7	12	TGCAGTGCTAGTCGGCTTAGTTACGAGCAGTACTTC	CSASRLSYEQYF
few	TRBV6-6	NA	TRBJ1-5	12	TGTGCCAGCACCCAGATGGATCAGCCCCAGCATTTT	CASTQMDQPQHF
NA	TRBV5-1	TRBD2	TRBJ2-1	18	TGCGCCAGCAGCTTGGAAGTCGGACTAGCGGGAGTGTACAATGAGCAGTTCTTC	CASSLEVGLAGVYNEQFF
few	TRBV5-1	NA	TRBJ1-5	15	TGCGCCAGCAGCCTTACAGGGTCGGGCAATCAGCCCCAGCATTTT	CASSLTGSGNQPQHF
few	TRBV14	NA	TRBJ2-1	12	TGTGCCAGCAGCCAGCTGGCCTATGAGCAGTTCTTC	CASSQLAYEQFF
few	TRBV11-2	TRBD2	TRBJ2-1	16	TGTGCCAGCAGCTTAGATGCTAGCGGGACCTACAATGAGCAGTTCTTC	CASSLDASGTYNEQFF
NA	TRBV10-3	NA	TRBJ2-2	15	TGTGCCATCAGGGGGGACTCTACGAGGGCCGGGGAGCTGTTTTTT	CAIRGDSTRAGELFF
few	TRBV7-2	NA	TRBJ1-6	13	TGTGCCAGCAGCTCTCAGTATAATTCACCCCTCCACTTT	CASSSQYNSPLHF
NA	TRBV29-1	NA	TRBJ1-5	13	TGCAGCGTTCTTAACGGAAACAATCAGCCCCAGCATTTT	CSVLNGNNQPQHF
NA	TRBV3-1	NA	TRBJ2-7	14	TGTGCCAGCAGCCAAGGAACGGTCTCCCACGAGCAGTACTTC	CASSQGTVSHEQYF
NA	TRBV27	TRBD1	TRBJ2-4	18	TGTGCCAGCAGTTCGGACAGGGATTCGCGACTAGCCAAAAACATTCAGTACTTC	CASSSDRDSRLAKNIQYF
few	TRBV5-1	TRBD1	TRBJ2-1	15	TGCGCCAGCAGCCGGCGGACAGGATCCTACAATGAGCAGTTCTTC	CASSRRTGSYNEQFF
many	TRBV12-3/TRBV12-4	NA	TRBJ1-2	13	TGTGCCAGCACCCGACGGGATAACTATGGCTACACCTTC	CASTRRDNYGYTF
few	TRBV7-2	TRBD2	TRBJ2-1	13	TGTGCGGGTGCTAGCGGGGGGGGGAATGAGCAGTTCTTC	CAGASGGGNEQFF
NA	TRBV15	TRBD2	TRBJ2-2	17	TGTGCCACCAGCAGCGAACGGCTAGCGGGGCGACACGGGGAGCTGTTTTTT	CATSSERLAGRHGELFF
many	TRBV10-2	TRBD2	TRBJ2-7	16	TGCGCCAGCAGCAACTCGGCCGGGACTAGCTTTTACGAGCAGTACTTC	CASSNSAGTSFYEQYF
many	TRBV23-1	NA	TRBJ1-4	15	TGCGCCAGCAGTCAATCACGGGGAGTGGCGGAAAAACTGTTTTTT	CASSQSRGVAEKLFF